A single sample gave rise to the 24 T cell receptor beta chains below, sequenced in a study of blood T cell repertoires in COVID-19. The protocol was immunoSEQ multiplex PCR, while the TCRdb copy is restricted to in-frame clones and leaves out a portion. This table holds 350,000 or so clones, roughly 87% found once. Material for sequencing was peripheral blood. The source of these receptors is a woman between 55 and 75 years old with COVID-19, enrolled during active disease.

The chain is built from TRBV14 and TRBJ1-2, with D perhaps matching TRBD1 (6 bases). Germline CDR1 reads SGHDN; CDR2 reads FVKESK. There are 15 residues in the CDR3. Trimming took off 8 bases at V and 4 bases at J, with 20 bases between the two ends. The CDR3 region is CASRGGGTASYGYTF. The CDR3 DNA follows: TGTGCCAGCCGAGGGGGGGGTACAGCTTCCTATGGCTACACCTTC.

The genes are TRBV7-3 and TRBJ1-1; 7 nucleotides agree with TRBD1. CDR3 length: 14 residues. Germline V gives CDR1 SGHTA, CDR2 FQGTGA. V was pared by 5 bases and J by 0 bases, with 3 bases of the junction left unmatched. This CDR3 is CASSPGQMNTEAFF. CDR3 coding DNA: TGTGCCAGCAGCCCGGGACAGATGAACACTGAAGCTTTCTTT.

This chain connects TRBV20-1 to TRBJ2-7; 10 bases fit TRBD1. J was trimmed by 5 bases and V by 3 bases; bases with no gene match: 7. Per the germline V gene, CDR1 is DFQATT and CDR2 is SNEGSKA (reference sequence). The CDR3 runs to 14 residues. The CDR3 spells CSASPGTGEDEQYF. The CDR3 DNA sequence: TGCAGTGCTAGTCCTGGGACAGGGGAGGACGAGCAGTACTTC.

This chain connects TRBV12-3 or TRBV12-4 to TRBJ2-1; 7 bases agree with TRBD1. J was trimmed by 8 bases and V by 5 bases; bases with no gene match: 6. This CDR3 is built from 13 residues. The CDR3 loop reads CASSPRGTDEQFF. DNA of the CDR3: TGTGCCAGCAGTCCCCGAGGGACAGATGAGCAGTTCTTC.

This sequence joins TRBV7-3 and TRBJ2-1; TRBD2 aligns across 12 bases. The CDR3 has 15 residues. The V segment lost 5 bases and the J segment 2 bases; nucleotides outside the gene matches: 1. CDR1 is SGHTA, CDR2 FQGTGA, per germline. The CDR3 coding sequence is TGTGCCAGCAGCCCTAGCGGGGGGGCCTACAATGAGCAGTTCTTC. Amino acid sequence: CASSPSGGAYNEQFF.

This clone was recorded once. Other DNA sequences in the sample encode the same CDR3. The chain joins TRBV5-1 to TRBJ1-2; D is uncertain. The CDR3 totals 13 residues. The V gene's germline CDR1 is SGHRS and CDR2 YFSETQ. The V gene lost 1 base and the J gene lost 2 bases, with 6 bases spanning the gap. This chain's CDR3 is CASSLTANYGYTF. The CDR3 DNA follows: TGCGCCAGCAGCTTGACAGCAAACTATGGCTACACCTTC.

The CDR3 sequence: CASRPGSEYQETQYF. The CDR3 coding sequence is TGTGCCAGCAGGCCCGGGTCCGAGTACCAAGAGACCCAGTACTTC. The rearrangement uses TRBV5-4 and TRBJ2-5; D ambiguous. This CDR3 spans 15 amino acids. V was pared by 5 bases and J by 0 bases, with 14 bases between. Germline CDR1 and CDR2: SGHNT and YYREEE (reference sequence).

The chain joins TRBV12-3 or TRBV12-4 to TRBJ2-5; D is perhaps TRBD1 (5 bases). The CDR3 has 13 amino acids. Trimming took off 6 bases at V and 4 bases at J, with 12 bases between the two ends. The CDR3 here is CASRQGAAETQYF. The CDR3 nucleotides are TGTGCCAGCAGGCAGGGTGCGGCAGAGACCCAGTACTTC.

The chain uses TRBV27 and TRBJ1-2, with a possible D match to TRBD1 (6 bases). V was clipped by 5 bases and J by 4 bases, with 20 bases between them. Germline V lookup: CDR1 MNHEY, CDR2 SMNVEV (reference sequence). The CDR3 runs 16 residues. The CDR3 DNA sequence: TGTGCCAGCAGTGGTACGATAAGACAGGACAGCTATGGCTACACCTTC. Its translation is CASSGTIRQDSYGYTF.

This chain links TRBV3-1 (or the pseudogene TRBV3-2) with TRBJ1-2; no reliable D call. The CDR3 is 13 residues long. Trimming removed 4 bases at V and 5 bases at J, with 11 bases between. Germline V gene lookup returns CDR1 LGHDT and CDR2 YNNKEL (reference sequence). CDR3 DNA: TGTGCCAGCAGCCCCCCGTTCTCTTATGGCTACACCTTC. Its protein is CASSPPFSYGYTF.

The V gene is TRBV7-9, the J gene TRBJ1-2; unclear D gene. The CDR3 is 12 amino acids. Germline assignment: CDR1 SEHNR and CDR2 FQNEAQ (reference sequence). V gave up 5 bases and J gave up 5 bases, with 9 bases separating them. CDR3 residues: CASSQRGYGYTF. The CDR3 bases are TGTGCCAGCAGCCAACGGGGTTATGGCTACACCTTC.

The chain employs TRBV7-9 and TRBJ2-1, with 14 bases matching TRBD2. Germline CDR1 SEHNR, CDR2 FQNEAQ (reference sequence). J was trimmed by 6 bases and V by 8 bases; bases with no gene match: 3. The CDR3 is made up of 14 amino acids. CDR3 sequence: CASEGLAGGNEQFF. Here the CDR3 DNA reads TGTGCCAGCGAAGGACTAGCGGGGGGCAATGAGCAGTTCTTC. Using reference TRBV7-9 and TRBJ2-1 for the parts outside the CDR3, the full variable domain is DTGVSQNPRHKITKRGQNVTFRCDPISEHNRLYWYRQTLGQGPEFLTYFQNEAQLEKSRLLSDRFSAERPKGSFSTLEIQRTEQGDSAMYLCASEGLAGGNEQFFGPGTRLTVL.

This sequence joins TRBV7-9 and TRBJ2-1; 9 positions match TRBD2. V lost 3 bases and J lost 6; bases outside the gene matches: 6. This CDR3 contains 15 residues. Germline V gene sequence: CDR1 SEHNR, CDR2 FQNEAQ (reference sequence). DNA of the CDR3: TGTGCCAGCAGCTTGGTCGCTAGCGGGGTCAATGAGCAGTTCTTC. This encodes CASSLVASGVNEQFF.

The J gene is TRBJ2-7, the V gene TRBV18, with 7 bases aligning to TRBD1. The ends lost 3 bases at V and 2 bases at J; junction bases unmatched: 10. Germline V CDR1 and CDR2: KGHSH, LQKENI. The CDR3 is made up of 16 amino acids. CDR3 DNA sequence: TGTGCCAGCTCACCTCTACCGGGACAGCGAACCTACGAGCAGTACTTC. Amino acids: CASSPLPGQRTYEQYF. The full variable domain, its missing parts supplied by reference TRBV18 and TRBJ2-7, is NAGVMQNPRHLVRRRGQEARLRCSPMKGHSHVYWYRQLPEEGLKFMVYLQKENIIDESGMPKERFSAEFPKEGPSILRIQQVVRGDSAAYFCASSPLPGQRTYEQYFGPGTRLTVT.

The chain links TRBV5-1 to TRBJ1-2, with 11 bases aligning to TRBD1. Losses at the gene ends were 2 bases for V and 7 bases for J; bases not matched to a gene: 1. The CDR3 length is 13 residues. Germline loops: CDR1 SGHRS, CDR2 YFSETQ. In nucleotides, the CDR3 is TGCGCCAGCAGCTTTGGACAGGGGGCTGGCTACACCTTC. It specifies CASSFGQGAGYTF. Looking up the rest from reference TRBV5-1 and TRBJ1-2 gives the full variable domain: KAGVTQTPRYLIKTRGQQVTLSCSPISGHRSVSWYQQTPGQGLQFLFEYFSETQRNKGNFPGRFSGRQFSNSRSEMNVSTLELGDSALYLCASSFGQGAGYTFGSGTRLTVV.

This chain joins TRBV28 and TRBJ2-2; D is possibly TRBD1 (6 bases). This CDR3 comprises 17 residues. Germline CDR1 and CDR2: MDHEN and SYDVKM. Trimming took off 4 bases at V and 2 bases at J, with 17 bases between the two ends. DNA of the CDR3: TGTGCCAGCAGTTCTCCCGAGGGGGTCATCAACACCGGGGAGCTGTTTTTT. Its protein product is CASSSPEGVINTGELFF.

In its sample, this clone was seen once. The genes are TRBV2 and TRBJ1-6; TRBD1 is a possible D gene (5 bases). Trimming stripped 2 bases from V and 7 bases from J, with 9 bases between. CDR3 length equals 14 residues. CDR1 and CDR2 from the germline V gene are SNHLY and FYNNEI. The CDR3 region is CASSEWGGNSPLHF. The CDR3 bases are TGTGCCAGCAGTGAATGGGGCGGCAATTCACCCCTCCACTTT. The complete variable domain, with remaining parts taken from reference TRBV2 and TRBJ1-6, reads EPEVTQTPSHQVTQMGQEVILRCVPISNHLYFYWYRQILGQKVEFLVSFYNNEISEKSEIFDDQFSVERPDGSNFTLKIRSTKLEDSAMYFCASSEWGGNSPLHFGNGTRLTVT.

The chain combines TRBV19 with TRBJ1-1, with D unresolved. V was pared by 7 bases and J by 1 base, with 10 bases between. This CDR3 region has 13 residues. Germline CDR1 LNHDA, CDR2 SQIVND (reference sequence). The DNA of the CDR3 is TGTGCCAGTACCAAGCGAGAGAACACTGAAGCTTTCTTT. It codes for CASTKRENTEAFF. The complete variable domain, with remaining parts taken from reference TRBV19 and TRBJ1-1, reads DGGITQSPKYLFRKEGQNVTLSCEQNLNHDAMYWYRQDPGQGLRLIYYSQIVNDFQKGDIAEGYSVSREKKESFPLTVTSAQKNPTAFYLCASTKRENTEAFFGQGTRLTVV.

In DNA form, the CDR3 reads TGTGCCAGCAGCGTAGCGGGGTGGGATGAGCAGTTCTTC. It specifies CASSVAGWDEQFF. The rearrangement links TRBV9 to TRBJ2-1; the D gene is possibly TRBD2 (5 bases). The ends were cut back, 0 bases at V and 8 bases at J, with 9 bases in the middle. Germline loops: CDR1 SGDLS, CDR2 YYNGEE. CDR3 size: 13 residues.

This rearrangement joins TRBV4-1 to TRBJ2-3; 11 nucleotides match TRBD1. Germline V gives CDR1 MGHRA, CDR2 YSYEKL. V trimming: 3 bases; J trimming: 2 bases; junction bases outside the gene matches: 10. This CDR3 spans 18 amino acids. CDR3 DNA sequence: TGCGCCAGCAGCCATCTCCCGGGACAGGGGGACAACACAGATACGCAGTATTTT. Its translation is CASSHLPGQGDNTDTQYF.

The chain is built from TRBV6-5 and TRBJ1-4; the D gene is possibly TRBD1 (5 bases). Looked up from germline, CDR1 is MNHEY and CDR2 is SVGAGI. The CDR3 loop spans 15 amino acids. V was shortened by 0 bases and J by 4 bases, with 9 bases between the two germline ends. The chain's CDR3 is CASSYSSGNNEKLFF. The CDR3 DNA sequence: TGTGCCAGCAGTTACTCTTCAGGGAATAATGAAAAACTGTTTTTT.

The V and J genes are TRBV3-1 (or the pseudogene TRBV3-2) and TRBJ1-1, with D unclear. V lost 6 bases and J lost 0, with 11 bases in between. The CDR3 consists of 14 residues. CDR1 and CDR2 from the germline V gene are LGHDT and YNNKEL (reference sequence). CDR3 DNA: TGTGCCAGCAGTCCGACACCTATGAACACTGAAGCTTTCTTT. Its translation: CASSPTPMNTEAFF.

This chain joins TRBV5-1 and TRBJ1-4; 8 bases match TRBD1. The CDR3 covers 15 residues. J lost 4 bases, V lost 5 bases, and 7 bases had no gene match. The V gene's germline CDR1 is SGHRS and CDR2 YFSETQ. Written as DNA, the CDR3 is TGCGCCAGCAGGAAAAGGGGACAGGTTAATGAAAAACTGTTTTTT. Translation gives CASRKRGQVNEKLFF.

This clone appeared a few times. The rearrangement uses TRBV18 and TRBJ1-1; D remains ambiguous. Germline V gene sequence: CDR1 KGHSH, CDR2 LQKENI. Trimming cost V 3 bases and J 4 bases, with 18 bases left between them. The length of the CDR3 is 16 residues. The CDR3 sequence is CASSPTLSGGGTEAFF. The DNA for the CDR3 is TGTGCCAGCTCACCGACATTGTCGGGAGGCGGCACTGAAGCTTTCTTT.